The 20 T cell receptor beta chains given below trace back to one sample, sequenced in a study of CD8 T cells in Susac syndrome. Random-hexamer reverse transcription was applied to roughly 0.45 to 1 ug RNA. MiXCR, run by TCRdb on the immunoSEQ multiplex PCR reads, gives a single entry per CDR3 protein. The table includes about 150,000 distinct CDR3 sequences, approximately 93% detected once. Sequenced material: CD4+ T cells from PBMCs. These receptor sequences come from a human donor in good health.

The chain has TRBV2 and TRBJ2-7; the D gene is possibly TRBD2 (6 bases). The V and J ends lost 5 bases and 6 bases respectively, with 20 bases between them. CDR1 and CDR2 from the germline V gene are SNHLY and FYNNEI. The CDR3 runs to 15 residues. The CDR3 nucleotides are TGTGCCAGCAGTACCCCATTGGCAGGGACTCGCGAGCAGTACTTC. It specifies CASSTPLAGTREQYF.

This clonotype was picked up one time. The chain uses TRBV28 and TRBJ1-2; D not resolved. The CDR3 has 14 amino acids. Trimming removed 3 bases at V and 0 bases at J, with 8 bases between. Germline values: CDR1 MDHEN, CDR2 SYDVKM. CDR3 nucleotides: TGTGCCAGCAGTTTTCTGGGGACTAACTATGGCTACACCTTC. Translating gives CASSFLGTNYGYTF.

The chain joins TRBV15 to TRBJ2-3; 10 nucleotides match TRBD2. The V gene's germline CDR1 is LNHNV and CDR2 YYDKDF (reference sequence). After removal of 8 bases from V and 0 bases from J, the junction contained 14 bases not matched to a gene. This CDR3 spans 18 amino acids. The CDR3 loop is CATGLGLADVLSTDTQYF. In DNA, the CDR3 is TGTGCCACCGGTCTCGGACTAGCGGACGTACTCAGCACAGATACGCAGTATTTT.

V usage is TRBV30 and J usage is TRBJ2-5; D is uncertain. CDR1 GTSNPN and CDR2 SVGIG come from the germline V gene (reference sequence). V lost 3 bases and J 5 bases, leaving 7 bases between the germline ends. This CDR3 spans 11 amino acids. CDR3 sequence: CAWRREETQYF. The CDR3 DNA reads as TGTGCCTGGAGAAGAGAGGAGACCCAGTACTTC. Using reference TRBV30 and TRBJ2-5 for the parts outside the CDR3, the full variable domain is SQTIHQWPATLVQPVGSPLSLECTVEGTSNPNLYWYRQAAGRGLQLLFYSVGIGQISSEVPQNLSASRPQDRQFILSSKKLLLSDSGFYLCAWRREETQYFGPGTRLLVL.

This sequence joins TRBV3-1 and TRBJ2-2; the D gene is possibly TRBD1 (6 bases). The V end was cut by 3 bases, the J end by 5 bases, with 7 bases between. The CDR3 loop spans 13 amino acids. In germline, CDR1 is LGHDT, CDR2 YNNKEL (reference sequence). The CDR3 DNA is TGTGCCAGCAGCCAGCAGGGGACCGGGGAGCTGTTTTTT. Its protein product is CASSQQGTGELFF.

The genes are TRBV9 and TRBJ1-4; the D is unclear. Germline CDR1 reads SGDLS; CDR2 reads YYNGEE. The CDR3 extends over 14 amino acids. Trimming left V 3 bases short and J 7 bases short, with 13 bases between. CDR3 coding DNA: TGTGCCAGCAGCGGATGGACGGTACCTGAAAAACTGTTTTTT. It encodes CASSGWTVPEKLFF.

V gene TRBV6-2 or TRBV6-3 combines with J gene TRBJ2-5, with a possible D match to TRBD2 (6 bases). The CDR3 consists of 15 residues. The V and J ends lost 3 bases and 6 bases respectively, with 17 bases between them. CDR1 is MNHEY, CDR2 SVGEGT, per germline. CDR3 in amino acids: CASSYGSGPSKTQYF. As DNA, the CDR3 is TGTGCCAGCAGTTATGGTAGCGGCCCCTCGAAGACCCAGTACTTC.

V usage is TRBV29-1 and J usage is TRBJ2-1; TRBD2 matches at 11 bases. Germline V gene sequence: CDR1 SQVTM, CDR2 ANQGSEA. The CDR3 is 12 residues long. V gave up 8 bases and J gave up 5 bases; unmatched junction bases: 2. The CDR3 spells CSSTSGDNEQFF. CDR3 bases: TGCAGCTCGACTAGCGGGGACAATGAGCAGTTCTTC.

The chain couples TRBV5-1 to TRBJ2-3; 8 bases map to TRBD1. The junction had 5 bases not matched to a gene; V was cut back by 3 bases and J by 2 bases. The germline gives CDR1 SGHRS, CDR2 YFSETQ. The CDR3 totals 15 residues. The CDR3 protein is CASSSQGGNTDTQYF. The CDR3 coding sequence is TGCGCCAGCAGCTCACAGGGGGGTAACACAGATACGCAGTATTTT.

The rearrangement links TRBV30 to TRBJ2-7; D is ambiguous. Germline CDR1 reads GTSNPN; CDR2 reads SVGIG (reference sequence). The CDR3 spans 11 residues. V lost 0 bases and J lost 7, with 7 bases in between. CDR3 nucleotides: TGTGCCTGGAGTGTAGGTCTAGAGCAGTACTTC. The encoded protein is CAWSVGLEQYF.

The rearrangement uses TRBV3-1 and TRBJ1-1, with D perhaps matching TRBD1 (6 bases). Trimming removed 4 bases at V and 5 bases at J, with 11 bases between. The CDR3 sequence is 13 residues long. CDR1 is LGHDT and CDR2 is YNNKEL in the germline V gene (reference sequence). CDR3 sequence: CASSPRTGTEAFF. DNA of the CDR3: TGTGCCAGCAGCCCACGAACAGGGACTGAAGCTTTCTTT.

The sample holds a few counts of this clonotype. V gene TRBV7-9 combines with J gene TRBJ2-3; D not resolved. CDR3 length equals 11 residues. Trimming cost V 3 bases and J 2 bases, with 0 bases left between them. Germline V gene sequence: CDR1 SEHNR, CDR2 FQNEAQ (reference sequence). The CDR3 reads CASSFTDTQYF. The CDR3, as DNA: TGTGCCAGCAGCTTCACAGATACGCAGTATTTT.

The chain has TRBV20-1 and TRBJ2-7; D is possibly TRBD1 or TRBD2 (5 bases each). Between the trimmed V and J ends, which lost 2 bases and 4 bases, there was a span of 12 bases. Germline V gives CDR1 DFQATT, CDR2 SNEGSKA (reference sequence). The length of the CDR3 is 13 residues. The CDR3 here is CSARKPGPYEQYF. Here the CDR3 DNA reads TGCAGTGCTAGAAAACCGGGACCATACGAGCAGTACTTC.

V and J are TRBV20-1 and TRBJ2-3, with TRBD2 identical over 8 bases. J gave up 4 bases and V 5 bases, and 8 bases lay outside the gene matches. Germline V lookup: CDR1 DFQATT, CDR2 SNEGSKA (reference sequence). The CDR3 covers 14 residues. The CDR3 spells CSAPAGVGADTQYF. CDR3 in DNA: TGCAGTGCTCCAGCGGGAGTGGGGGCAGATACGCAGTATTTT.

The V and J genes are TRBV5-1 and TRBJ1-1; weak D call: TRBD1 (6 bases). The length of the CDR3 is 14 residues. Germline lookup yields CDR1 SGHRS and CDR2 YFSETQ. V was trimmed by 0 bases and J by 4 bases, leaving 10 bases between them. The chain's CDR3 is CASSLGTGSTEAFF. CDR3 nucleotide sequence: TGCGCCAGCAGCTTGGGAACAGGGAGCACTGAAGCTTTCTTT.

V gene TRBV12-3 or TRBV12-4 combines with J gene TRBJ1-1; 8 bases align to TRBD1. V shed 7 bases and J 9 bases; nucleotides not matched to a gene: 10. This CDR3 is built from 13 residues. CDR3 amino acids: CASTPGGRGQAFF. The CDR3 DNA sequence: TGTGCCAGCACCCCTGGGGGCAGGGGGCAAGCTTTCTTT.

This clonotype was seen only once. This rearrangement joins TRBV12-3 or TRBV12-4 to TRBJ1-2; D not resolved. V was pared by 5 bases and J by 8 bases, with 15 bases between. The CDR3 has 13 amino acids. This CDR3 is CASSLYKEGGYTF. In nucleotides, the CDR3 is TGTGCCAGCAGTCTCTACAAGGAGGGAGGCTACACCTTC.

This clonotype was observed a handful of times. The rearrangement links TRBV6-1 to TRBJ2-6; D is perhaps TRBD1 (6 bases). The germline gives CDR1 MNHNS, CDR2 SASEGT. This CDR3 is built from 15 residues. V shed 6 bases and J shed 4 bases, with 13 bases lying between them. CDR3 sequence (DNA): TGTGCCAGCAGGGAGCAGGGGCTCGGGGCCAACGTCCTGACTTTC. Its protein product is CASREQGLGANVLTF.

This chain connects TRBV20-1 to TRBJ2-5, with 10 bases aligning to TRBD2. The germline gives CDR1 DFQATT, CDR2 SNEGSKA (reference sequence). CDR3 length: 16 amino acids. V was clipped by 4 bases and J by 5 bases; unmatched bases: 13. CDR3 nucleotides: TGCAGTGCTACTTTCCTCCTGACTAGCGGGTTGGAGACCCAGTACTTC. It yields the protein CSATFLLTSGLETQYF.

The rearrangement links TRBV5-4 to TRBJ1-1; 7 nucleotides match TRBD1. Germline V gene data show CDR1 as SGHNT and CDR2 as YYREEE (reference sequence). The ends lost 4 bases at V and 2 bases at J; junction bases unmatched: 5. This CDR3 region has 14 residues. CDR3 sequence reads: CASSPRDSNTEAFF. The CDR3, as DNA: TGTGCCAGCAGCCCCCGGGACAGCAACACTGAAGCTTTCTTT.